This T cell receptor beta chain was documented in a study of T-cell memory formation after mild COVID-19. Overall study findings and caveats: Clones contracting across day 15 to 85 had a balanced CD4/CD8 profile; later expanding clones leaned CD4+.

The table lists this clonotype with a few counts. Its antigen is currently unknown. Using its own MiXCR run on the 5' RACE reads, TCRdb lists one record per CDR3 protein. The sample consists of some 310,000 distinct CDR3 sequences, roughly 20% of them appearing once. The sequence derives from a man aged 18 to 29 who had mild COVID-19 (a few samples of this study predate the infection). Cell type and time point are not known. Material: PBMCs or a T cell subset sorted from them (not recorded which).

CDR3 region: CASSSLRGTDTQYF. In DNA form, the CDR3 reads TGTGCCAGCAGTTCCCTCCGGGGTACAGATACGCAGTATTTT. The chain uses TRBV6-5 and TRBJ2-3; D may be TRBD2 (5 bases). The V and J ends lost 4 bases and 3 bases respectively, with 11 bases between them. Per the germline V gene, CDR1 is MNHEY and CDR2 is SVGAGI. The length of the CDR3 is 14 residues.